This T cell receptor (beta chain) comes out of a study of T cells in Graves' hyperthyroidism and ophthalmopathy. Amplified regions were TCR beta CDR3 sequences from RNA transcripts. The TCR CDR3 first-round RT-PCR relied on the HTBI primer set. TCRdb processed the multiplex PCR reads anew with MiXCR; each CDR3 protein has one entry. Found here are 450,000 to 700,000 distinct CDR3 sequences, 40% to 55% of them singletons; the top ten hold over 15%. Germline V CDR1 and CDR2: SGHTA, FQGNSA. Trimming at V came to 5 bases and at J to 5 bases, leaving 8 bases not matched to a gene. This CDR3 is 15 amino acids long. This clonotype came up once.

The receptor's source is an adult woman with Graves' disease, either hyperthyroidism or ophthalmopathy (not recorded which). The sample was peripheral blood or thyroid tissue (not recorded which). J is TRBJ1-1 and V is TRBV7-2; 10 bases are a match to TRBD1. CDR3 amino acids: CASSPLTGGRTEAFF. CDR3 in DNA: TGTGCCAGCAGCCCATTGACAGGGGGCAGGACTGAAGCTTTCTTT.